The 6 T cell receptor beta chains below were found in one sample sequenced in a study of technical replicates of blood from a handful of donors. Repertoires were generated with immunoSEQ multiplex PCR, while TCRdb's copy carries only in-frame clones and drops some. The table shows about 59,000 clones, with about 87% occurring only once. Sequencing was done on a sample of PBMCs. Receptors were obtained from a human donor in good health. Some clones in this sample may be carry-over from other donors' samples.

This rearrangement joins TRBV11-2 to TRBJ1-4, with D possibly being TRBD1 (5 bases). From germline, CDR1 is SGHAT and CDR2 FQNNGV. Trimming pared 0 bases from V and 5 bases from J, leaving 10 bases between. The CDR3 is made up of 15 amino acids. CDR3 coding DNA: TGTGCCAGCAGCTTAGATGGTCAGGGAAATGAAAAACTGTTTTTT. This gives the protein CASSLDGQGNEKLFF.

The gene calls are TRBV19 and TRBJ2-7; D remains ambiguous. This CDR3 is built from 13 residues. CDR1 and CDR2 (germline): LNHDA, SQIVND (reference sequence). V lost 7 bases, J lost 3 bases, and 13 bases lay in between. CDR3 sequence (DNA): TGTGCCAGTACCTACGGAGATGGCTACGAGCAGTACTTC. Translating it yields CASTYGDGYEQYF.

The J gene is TRBJ2-1, the V gene TRBV19; 9 positions agree with TRBD2. The trim removed 8 bases at V and 4 bases at J, leaving 6 bases unmatched. The CDR3 runs to 14 residues. Per the germline V gene, CDR1 is LNHDA and CDR2 is SQIVND (reference sequence). In DNA form, the CDR3 reads TGTGCCAGTCGGCGACTAGCGGATTACAATGAGCAGTTCTTC. Protein: CASRRLADYNEQFF. The complete variable domain, with remaining parts taken from reference TRBV19 and TRBJ2-1, reads DGGITQSPKYLFRKEGQNVTLSCEQNLNHDAMYWYRQDPGQGLRLIYYSQIVNDFQKGDIAEGYSVSREKKESFPLTVTSAQKNPTAFYLCASRRLADYNEQFFGPGTRLTVL.

The chain has TRBV28 and TRBJ1-2; D not resolved. V was trimmed by 6 bases and J by 1 base, leaving 12 bases between them. The germline V gene has CDR1 MDHEN and CDR2 SYDVKM. CDR3 size: 14 residues. DNA for the CDR3: TGTGCCAGCAGCAGCGCGACGTTTAACTATGGCTACACCTTC. It encodes CASSSATFNYGYTF.

This chain links TRBV6-5 with TRBJ1-2; unclear D gene. Per germline, CDR1 MNHEY and CDR2 SVGAGI. This CDR3 has 11 amino acids. Trimming left V 4 bases short and J 8 bases short, with 8 bases between. The CDR3, as DNA: TGTGCCAGCAGTTTCGGGAACGGCTACACCTTC. Translating gives CASSFGNGYTF.

This chain uses TRBV4-1 with TRBJ1-1, with 9 bases identical to TRBD1. Losses at the gene ends were 2 bases for V and 10 bases for J; bases not matched to a gene: 8. The CDR3 consists of 14 residues. Germline CDR1 reads MGHRA; CDR2 reads YSYEKL. The CDR3 DNA reads TGCGCCAGCAGCCAAAACCACAGGGGGCTTGGAGCTTTCTTT. This codes for CASSQNHRGLGAFF.